This TCR beta chain was sequenced in a study of vaccination effects on CD4 cells after COVID-19. As for the study in general: Post-vaccine specimens arrived a median 72 days past the second dose.

Peptide-pool stimulation followed by sequencing identified expanded antigen-specific CD4+ clonotypes in the ViraFEST assay. The culture ran for around nine days, and then CD4+ T cells were isolated. Participants were vaccinated with two doses of either the BNT162b2 or mRNA-1273 vaccine. Culturing of 1.5 million to 2 million PBMC per well took place with around 9.4 IU/ml IL-2 and around 10 ug/ml peptides. This CDR3 comprises 14 residues. Looked up from germline, CDR1 is SGHDN and CDR2 is FVKESK. Trimming shortened V by 2 bases and J by 9 bases, and 14 bases separated the two germline ends. Of note for this clone: The antigen is unknown.

Here immunoSEQ multiplex PCR was the method, and the copy in TCRdb shows in-frame clones only, minus some. This table holds some 22,000 clones, more than 70% found once. V and J are TRBV14 and TRBJ1-3; D not resolved. The specimen comprised CD4+ T cells from PBMCs cultured with HCoV-229E spike peptides, sampled after COVID-19 vaccination. The source of this sequence is a human donor who received a COVID-19 vaccine. This chain's CDR3 is CASSQTGMEGTIYF. The CDR3 coding sequence is TGTGCCAGCAGCCAAACGGGGATGGAGGGCACCATATATTTT.